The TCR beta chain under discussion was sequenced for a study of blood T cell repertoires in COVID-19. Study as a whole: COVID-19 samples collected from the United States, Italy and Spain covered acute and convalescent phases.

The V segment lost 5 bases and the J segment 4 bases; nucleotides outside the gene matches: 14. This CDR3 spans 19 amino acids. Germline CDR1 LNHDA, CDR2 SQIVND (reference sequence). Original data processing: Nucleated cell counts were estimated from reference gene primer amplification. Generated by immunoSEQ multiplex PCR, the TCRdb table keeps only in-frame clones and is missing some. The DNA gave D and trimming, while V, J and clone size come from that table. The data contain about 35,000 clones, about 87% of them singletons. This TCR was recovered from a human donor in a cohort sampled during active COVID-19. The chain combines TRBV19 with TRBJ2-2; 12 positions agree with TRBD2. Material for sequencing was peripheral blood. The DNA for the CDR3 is TGTGCCAGTAGTTTCTGGACTAGCGGGGATCACAGGGGCACCGGGGAGCTGTTTTTT. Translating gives CASSFWTSGDHRGTGELFF. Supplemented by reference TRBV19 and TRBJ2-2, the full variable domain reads DGGITQSPKYLFRKEGQNVTLSCEQNLNHDAMYWYRQDPGQGLRLIYYSQIVNDFQKGDIAEGYSVSREKKESFPLTVTSAQKNPTAFYLCASSFWTSGDHRGTGELFFGEGSRLTVL.